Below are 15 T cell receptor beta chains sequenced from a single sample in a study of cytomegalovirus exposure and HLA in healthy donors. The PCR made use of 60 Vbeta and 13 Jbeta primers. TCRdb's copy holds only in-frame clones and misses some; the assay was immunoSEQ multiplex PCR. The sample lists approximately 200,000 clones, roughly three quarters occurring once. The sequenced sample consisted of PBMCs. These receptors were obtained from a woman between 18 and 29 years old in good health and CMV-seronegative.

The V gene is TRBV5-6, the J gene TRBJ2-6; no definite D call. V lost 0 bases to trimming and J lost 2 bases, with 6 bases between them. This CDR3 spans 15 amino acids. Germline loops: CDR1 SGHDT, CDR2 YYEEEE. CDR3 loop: CASSLAGPGANVLTF. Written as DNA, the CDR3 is TGTGCCAGCAGCTTGGCAGGCCCTGGGGCCAACGTCCTGACTTTC.

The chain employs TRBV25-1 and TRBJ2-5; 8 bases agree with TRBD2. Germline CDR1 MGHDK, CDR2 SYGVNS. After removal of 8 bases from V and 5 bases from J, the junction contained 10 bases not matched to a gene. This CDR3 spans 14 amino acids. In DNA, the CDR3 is TGTGCCAGCCTACCAGCGGGAGCAGGGGAGACCCAGTACTTC. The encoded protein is CASLPAGAGETQYF.

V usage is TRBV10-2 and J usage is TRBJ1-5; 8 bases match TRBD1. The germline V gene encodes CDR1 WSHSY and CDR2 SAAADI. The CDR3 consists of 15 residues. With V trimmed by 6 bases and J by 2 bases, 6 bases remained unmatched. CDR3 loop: CASSALDRGNQPQHF. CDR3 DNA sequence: TGCGCCAGCAGCGCCCTGGACAGGGGCAATCAGCCCCAGCATTTT.

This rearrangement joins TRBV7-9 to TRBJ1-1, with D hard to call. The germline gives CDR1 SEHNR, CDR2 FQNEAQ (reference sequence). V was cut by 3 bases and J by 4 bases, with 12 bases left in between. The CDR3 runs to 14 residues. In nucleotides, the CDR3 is TGTGCCAGCAGCTTTAATAGTGGCGGCACTGAAGCTTTCTTT. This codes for CASSFNSGGTEAFF.

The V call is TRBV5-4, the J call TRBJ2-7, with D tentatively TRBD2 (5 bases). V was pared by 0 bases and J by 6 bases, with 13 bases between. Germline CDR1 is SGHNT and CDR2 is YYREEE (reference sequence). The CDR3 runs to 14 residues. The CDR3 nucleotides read TGTGCCAGCAGCTTGGCCGGGGAAGGTCTCGAGCAGTACTTC. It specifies CASSLAGEGLEQYF.

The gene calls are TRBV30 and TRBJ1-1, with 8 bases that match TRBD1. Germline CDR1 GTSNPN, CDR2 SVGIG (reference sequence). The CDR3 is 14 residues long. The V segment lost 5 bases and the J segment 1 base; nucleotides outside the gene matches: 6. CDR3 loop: CAWPKDRANTEAFF. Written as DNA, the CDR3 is TGTGCCTGGCCAAAGGACAGGGCGAACACTGAAGCTTTCTTT.

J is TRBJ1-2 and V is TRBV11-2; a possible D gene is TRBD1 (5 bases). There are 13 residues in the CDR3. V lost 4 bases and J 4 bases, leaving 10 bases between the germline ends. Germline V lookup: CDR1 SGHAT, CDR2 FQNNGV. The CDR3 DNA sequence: TGTGCCAGCAGCTCCGGGGGAATCTATGGCTACACCTTC. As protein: CASSSGGIYGYTF. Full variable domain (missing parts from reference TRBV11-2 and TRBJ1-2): EAGVAQSPRYKIIEKRQSVAFWCNPISGHATLYWYQQILGQGPKLLIQFQNNGVVDDSQLPKDRFSAERLKGVDSTLKIQPAKLEDSAVYLCASSSGGIYGYTFGSGTRLTVV.

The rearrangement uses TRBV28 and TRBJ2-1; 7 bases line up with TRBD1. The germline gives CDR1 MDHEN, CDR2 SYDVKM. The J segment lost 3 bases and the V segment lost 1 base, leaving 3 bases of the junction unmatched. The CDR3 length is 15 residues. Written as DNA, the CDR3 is TGTGCCAGCAGTTTATCAGGGGACAGCTACAATGAGCAGTTCTTC. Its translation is CASSLSGDSYNEQFF.

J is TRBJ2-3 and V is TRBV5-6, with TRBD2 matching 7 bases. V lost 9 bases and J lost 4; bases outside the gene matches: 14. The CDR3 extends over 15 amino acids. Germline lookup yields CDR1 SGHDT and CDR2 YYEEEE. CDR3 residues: CATAGWGGSPDTQYF. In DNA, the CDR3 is TGTGCCACCGCTGGGTGGGGCGGGAGCCCAGATACGCAGTATTTT.

The CDR3 region has the DNA TGTGCCATCAGTGAGTCGCATTCTCCGGGCTCTGGAAACACCATATATTTT. This codes for CAISESHSPGSGNTIYF. J is TRBJ1-3 and V is TRBV10-3; D call uncertain. This CDR3 is built from 17 residues. Trimming removed 0 bases from V and 0 bases from J, with 12 bases in between. Germline lookup yields CDR1 ENHRY and CDR2 SYGVKD.

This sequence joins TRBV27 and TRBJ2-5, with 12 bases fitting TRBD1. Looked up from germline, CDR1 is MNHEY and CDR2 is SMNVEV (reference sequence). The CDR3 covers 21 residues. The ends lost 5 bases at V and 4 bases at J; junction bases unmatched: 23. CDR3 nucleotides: TGTGCCAGCAGTCTTAGGACCGGGACAGGGGGCGTTGGAACAAGAATAGAGACCCAGTACTTC. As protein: CASSLRTGTGGVGTRIETQYF.

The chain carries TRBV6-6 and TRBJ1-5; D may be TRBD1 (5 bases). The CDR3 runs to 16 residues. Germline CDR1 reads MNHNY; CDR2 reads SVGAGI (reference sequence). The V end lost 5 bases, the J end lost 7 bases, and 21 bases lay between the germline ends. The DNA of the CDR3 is TGTGCCAGCAGTATATCAGGGATGGGATCTCGGCAGCCCCAGCATTTT. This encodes CASSISGMGSRQPQHF.

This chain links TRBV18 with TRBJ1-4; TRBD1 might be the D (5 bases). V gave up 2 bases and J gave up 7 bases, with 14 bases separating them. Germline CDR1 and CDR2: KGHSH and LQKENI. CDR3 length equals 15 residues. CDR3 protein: CASSPAGEVGEKLFF. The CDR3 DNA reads TGTGCCAGCTCACCAGCGGGGGAGGTTGGTGAAAAACTGTTTTTT.

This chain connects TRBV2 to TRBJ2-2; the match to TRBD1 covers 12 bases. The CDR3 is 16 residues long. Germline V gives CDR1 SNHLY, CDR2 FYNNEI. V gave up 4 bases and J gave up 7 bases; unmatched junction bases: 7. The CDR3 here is CASSGPGQGAVGELFF. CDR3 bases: TGTGCCAGCAGTGGACCGGGACAGGGGGCGGTCGGGGAGCTGTTTTTT.

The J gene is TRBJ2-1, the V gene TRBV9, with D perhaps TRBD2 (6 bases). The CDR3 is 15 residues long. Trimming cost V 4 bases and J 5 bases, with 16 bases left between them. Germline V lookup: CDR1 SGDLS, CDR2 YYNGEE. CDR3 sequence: CASSPLSGGHNEQFF. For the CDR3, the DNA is TGTGCCAGCAGCCCTTTATCCGGGGGTCACAATGAGCAGTTCTTC.